This TCR beta chain appears in the sequencing data of a study of spatial heterogeneity in lung cancer. TCRdb independently ran MiXCR on the 5' RACE reads; one entry per CDR3 protein. The sample lists about 36,000 distinct CDR3 sequences, 6% to 9.5% occurring once. Noted time point: blood at routine non-recurrence follow-up after resection. Frozen PBMC, nontumor lung or tumor provided whole RNA, which was sequenced unsorted. This clonotype was obtained from a male donor with early-stage non-small cell lung cancer. This specimen consisted of PBMCs, obtained at follow-up.

In DNA form, the CDR3 reads TGTGCCATCAGTGATGAGGGGGCGGATGGCTACACCTTC. It codes for CAISDEGADGYTF. This chain connects TRBV10-3 to TRBJ1-2; 7 bases match TRBD1. The V gene end was trimmed by 3 bases and the J gene end by 6 bases; junction bases not matched to a gene: 4. In germline, CDR1 is ENHRY, CDR2 SYGVKD. There are 13 residues in the CDR3.